These 10 T cell receptor beta chains originate from one sample sequenced in a study of T cell repertoires in cytomegalovirus infection. MiXCR, run by TCRdb on the reads, gives a single entry per CDR3 protein. The repertoire consists of about 320,000 distinct CDR3 sequences, with more than 8% occurring once and the leading ten covering 3.5% to 4.5%. The material sequenced was PBMCs. These TCRs come from a human donor in good health (CMV status not recorded). Some clones in this sample may be carry-over from other donors' samples.

This clonotype was seen repeatedly, ten times or more. The chain has TRBV7-2 and TRBJ2-1; 16 bases align to TRBD2. The ends lost 1 base at V and 5 bases at J; junction bases unmatched: 8. Germline CDR1 and CDR2: SGHTA and FQGNSA. This CDR3 is 19 amino acids long. The CDR3 DNA follows: TGTGCCAGCAGCTTAGATGGGACTAGCGGGAGGGCTGGAGACAATGAGCAGTTCTTC. Translated, it gives CASSLDGTSGRAGDNEQFF. Drawing the rest from reference TRBV7-2 and TRBJ2-1, the complete variable domain is GAGVSQSPSNKVTEKGKDVELRCDPISGHTALYWYRQSLGQGLEFLIYFQGNSAPDKSGLPSDRFSAERTGGSVSTLTIQRTQQEDSAVYLCASSLDGTSGRAGDNEQFFGPGTRLTVL.

There are a few counts of this clonotype. The chain has TRBV20-1 and TRBJ2-3; 10 bases align to TRBD2. V was clipped by 1 base and J by 3 bases; unmatched bases: 4. CDR3 length: 15 amino acids. Germline CDR1 DFQATT, CDR2 SNEGSKA (reference sequence). As DNA, the CDR3 is TGCAGTGCTAGAGTCGGGGGACTAGCGACAGATACGCAGTATTTT. Translation: CSARVGGLATDTQYF.

This clonotype occurred a few times. The chain employs TRBV28 and TRBJ1-1; D remains unclear. The germline CDR1 and CDR2 sequences are MDHEN and SYDVKM. Trimming removed 2 bases at V and 10 bases at J, with 11 bases between. The CDR3 contains 12 residues. This chain's CDR3 is CASSLVRLGAFF. DNA for the CDR3: TGTGCCAGCAGTTTAGTCCGTTTGGGAGCTTTCTTT.

V usage is TRBV7-2 and J usage is TRBJ2-1; TRBD2 matches at 10 bases. CDR1 and CDR2 from the germline V gene are SGHTA and FQGNSA. The CDR3 sequence is 17 residues long. The junction had 10 bases not matched to a gene; V was cut back by 0 bases and J by 8 bases. Here the CDR3 reads CASSLAERLAGAHEQFF. CDR3 coding DNA: TGTGCCAGCAGCTTAGCGGAGAGGCTAGCGGGGGCGCATGAGCAGTTCTTC.

The rearrangement joins TRBV19 to TRBJ2-2, with D hard to call. Germline V gene sequence: CDR1 LNHDA, CDR2 SQIVND (reference sequence). The germline V and J ends were trimmed by 8 bases and 1 base, with 20 bases remaining between them. The CDR3 is 17 amino acids. The CDR3 is CASEERPSPMNTGELFF. CDR3 nucleotides: TGTGCCAGTGAGGAGAGACCAAGCCCTATGAACACCGGGGAGCTGTTTTTT.

The chain carries TRBV13 and TRBJ2-1; 9 bases align to TRBD2. In germline, CDR1 is PRHDT, CDR2 FYEKMQ (reference sequence). The CDR3 has 15 amino acids. V lost 5 bases and J lost 0; bases outside the gene matches: 2. CDR3 in amino acids: CASSHSGSSYNEQFF. CDR3 coding DNA: TGTGCCAGCAGCCATAGCGGGAGCTCCTACAATGAGCAGTTCTTC.

This clonotype was picked up a small number of times. The chain uses TRBV2 and TRBJ1-4; no reliable D call. Deletions cut 6 bases from V and 7 bases from J, with 9 bases between. There are 12 residues in the CDR3. Germline loops: CDR1 SNHLY, CDR2 FYNNEI. As DNA, the CDR3 is TGTGCCAGCAGCCCAGGACTTGAAAAACTGTTTTTT. Amino acids: CASSPGLEKLFF.

V gene TRBV6-2 or TRBV6-3 combines with J gene TRBJ2-5; 13 nucleotides line up with TRBD2. This CDR3 has 16 amino acids. Germline values: CDR1 MNHEY, CDR2 SVGEGT. V lost 3 bases to trimming and J lost 5 bases; unmatched junction nucleotides: 6. CDR3 sequence (DNA): TGTGCCAGCAGTTATCCGGGACTAGCGGGGCAGGAGACCCAGTACTTC. It encodes CASSYPGLAGQETQYF.

V and J are TRBV7-9 and TRBJ2-7; 8 nucleotides line up with TRBD1. The germline V gene encodes CDR1 SEHNR and CDR2 FQNEAQ (reference sequence). Unmatched junction bases numbered 10, after V lost 5 bases and J lost 7 bases. The CDR3 spans 14 residues. Here the CDR3 reads CASSNRDRPPEQYF. CDR3 nucleotide sequence: TGTGCCAGCAGCAACCGGGACAGGCCTCCTGAGCAGTACTTC. Full variable domain (remainder filled in from reference TRBV7-9 and TRBJ2-7): DTGVSQNPRHKITKRGQNVTFRCDPISEHNRLYWYRQTLGQGPEFLTYFQNEAQLEKSRLLSDRFSAERPKGSFSTLEIQRTEQGDSAMYLCASSNRDRPPEQYFGPGTRLTVT.

This chain connects TRBV7-8 to TRBJ2-1; TRBD2 matches 12 bases. With 4 bases clipped from V and 6 bases from J, the junction kept 7 bases outside the gene matches. CDR1 and CDR2 (germline): SGHVS, FQNEAQ. The CDR3 runs 16 residues. CDR3 sequence: CASSSLAGGLSNEQFF. The DNA of the CDR3 is TGTGCCAGCAGCTCCCTAGCGGGAGGGCTCTCCAATGAGCAGTTCTTC.